Below are 9 T cell receptor beta chains sequenced from a single sample in a study of beta chain features in type 1 diabetes. Sequenced material consisted of expressed TCRB transcripts (all of the isolated RNA was reverse transcribed). Data came from immunoSEQ multiplex PCR; TCRdb stores just in-frame clones and leaves some out. The sample has roughly 450,000 clones; about 14% are singletons. Sequenced material: naive CD4+ T cells from blood. The receptors were gathered from a man aged 30 to 45 in good health.

This clone was counted a few times. V is TRBV12-5 and J is TRBJ1-4, with D tentatively TRBD1 (5 bases). The germline CDR1 and CDR2 sequences are LGHNT and FRNRAP. This CDR3 contains 13 residues. V was pared by 4 bases and J by 8 bases, with 11 bases between. The CDR3 DNA is TGTGCTAGTGGTTCAGGGCCCGACGAAAAACTGTTTTTT. Protein product: CASGSGPDEKLFF.

This rearrangement joins TRBV28 to TRBJ1-1; D is ambiguous. CDR3 size: 13 residues. CDR1 and CDR2 (germline): MDHEN, SYDVKM. The V and J ends lost 2 bases and 10 bases respectively, with 14 bases between them. The CDR3 spells CASSLGNPEGAFF. DNA of the CDR3: TGTGCCAGCAGTTTAGGGAATCCCGAAGGAGCTTTCTTT.

This chain connects TRBV7-6 to TRBJ2-2; possibly TRBD1 for D (5 bases). Germline CDR1 and CDR2: SGHVS and FNYEAQ. Trimming pared 3 bases from V and 3 bases from J, leaving 8 bases between. The length of the CDR3 is 14 residues. The CDR3 DNA reads TGTGCCAGCAGCTTCCGACAGTACACCGGGGAGCTGTTTTTT. It yields the protein CASSFRQYTGELFF.

There are a few counts of this clone. The genes are TRBV7-2 and TRBJ2-3, with 7 bases lining up with TRBD2. The J segment lost 1 base and the V segment lost 5 bases, leaving 6 bases of the junction unmatched. This CDR3 is 15 amino acids long. CDR1 is SGHTA, CDR2 FQGNSA, per germline. The CDR3 DNA reads as TGTGCCAGCAGCACCCGGGCGGGGGGCACAGATACGCAGTATTTT. Residues: CASSTRAGGTDTQYF.

CDR3 nucleotide sequence: TGCAGCGCCCGGGACACCACCTACGAGCAGTACTTC. This translates into CSARDTTYEQYF. V gene TRBV29-1 combines with J gene TRBJ2-7, with D possibly matching TRBD1 (6 bases). From germline, CDR1 is SQVTM and CDR2 ANQGSEA. This CDR3 comprises 12 residues. Trimming stripped 7 bases from V and 2 bases from J, with 12 bases between.

The sample holds a few counts of this clone. The chain couples TRBV12-5 to TRBJ2-3; no clear D gene. Germline assignment: CDR1 LGHNT and CDR2 FRNRAP. The CDR3 totals 16 residues. The V gene lost 1 base and the J gene lost 0 bases, with 11 bases spanning the gap. The CDR3, as DNA: TGTGCTAGTGGTTTGGCCCTTCCCCCCAGCACAGATACGCAGTATTTT. Protein product: CASGLALPPSTDTQYF. Full variable domain (rest looked up from reference TRBV12-5 and TRBJ2-3): DARVTQTPRHKVTEMGQEVTMRCQPILGHNTVFWYRQTMMQGLELLAYFRNRAPLDDSGMPKDRFSAEMPDATLATLKIQPSEPRDSAVYFCASGLALPPSTDTQYFGPGTRLTVL.

This clone was seen more than once but under ten times. The rearrangement links TRBV30 to TRBJ2-2, with D perhaps TRBD2 (7 bases). Germline V gives CDR1 GTSNPN, CDR2 SVGIG (reference sequence). The CDR3 spans 14 residues. V dropped 8 bases and J dropped 7 bases, with 20 bases sitting between them. Here the CDR3 DNA reads TGTGCCCGGGGAGGGGGGCTCCCAAACGGGGAGCTGTTTTTT. Its translation is CARGGGLPNGELFF.

The gene calls are TRBV30 and TRBJ2-3; D may be TRBD2 (6 bases). The CDR3 extends over 16 amino acids. Germline V lookup: CDR1 GTSNPN, CDR2 SVGIG (reference sequence). V was trimmed by 2 bases and J by 0 bases, leaving 15 bases between them. In DNA form, the CDR3 reads TGTGCCTGGAGTTGGTCACTAGCAGCTAGCACAGATACGCAGTATTTT. Its protein is CAWSWSLAASTDTQYF.

This chain connects TRBV5-1 to TRBJ2-5; the D is unclear. Trimming left V 3 bases short and J 0 bases short, with 9 bases between. The CDR3 is 14 amino acids. From germline, CDR1 is SGHRS and CDR2 YFSETQ. The chain's CDR3 is CASSSRANQETQYF. In DNA form, the CDR3 reads TGCGCCAGCAGCTCTAGGGCGAACCAAGAGACCCAGTACTTC.